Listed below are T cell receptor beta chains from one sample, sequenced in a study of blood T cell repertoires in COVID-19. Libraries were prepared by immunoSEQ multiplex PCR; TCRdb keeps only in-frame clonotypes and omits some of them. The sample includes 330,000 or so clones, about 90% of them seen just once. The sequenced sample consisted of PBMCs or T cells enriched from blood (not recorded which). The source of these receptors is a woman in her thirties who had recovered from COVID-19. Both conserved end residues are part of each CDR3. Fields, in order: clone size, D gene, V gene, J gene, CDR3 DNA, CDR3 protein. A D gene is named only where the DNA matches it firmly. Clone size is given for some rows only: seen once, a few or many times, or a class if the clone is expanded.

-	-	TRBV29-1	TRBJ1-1	TGCAGCGTTGACCTCGGGAGGGTTGGAGCTTTCTTT	CSVDLGRVGAFF
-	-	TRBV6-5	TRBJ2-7	TGTGCCAGCAGTACAGGTGCCCAGGGTTACGAGCAGTACTTC	CASSTGAQGYEQYF
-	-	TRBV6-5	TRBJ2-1	TGTGCCAGCAGCCCCGCTGGCGGGTGGGAGCAGTTCTTC	CASSPAGGWEQFF
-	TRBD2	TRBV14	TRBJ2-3	TGTGCCAGCAGCCTCCTCCCGGGACTAGGTGTTTCGGATACGCAGTATTTT	CASSLLPGLGVSDTQYF
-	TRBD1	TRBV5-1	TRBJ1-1	TGCGCCAGCAGCTTGCTGTCCCGGGACAGAGACACTGAAGCTTTCTTT	CASSLLSRDRDTEAFF
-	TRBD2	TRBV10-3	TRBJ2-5	TGTGCCATCAGTGAGTCGCCGGGGGGGAGCGGGAAAGAGACCCAGTACTTC	CAISESPGGSGKETQYF
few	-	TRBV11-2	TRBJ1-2	TGTGCCAGCAGCCCGTCACAGGGAACTCTTGGCTACACCTTC	CASSPSQGTLGYTF
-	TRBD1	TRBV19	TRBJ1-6	TGTGCCAGTAGTACTTCAGGGGGCTCCTATAATTCACCCCTCCACTTT	CASSTSGGSYNSPLHF
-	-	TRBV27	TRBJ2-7	TGTGCCAGCAGTAGGAGGGGCGCGGGGCGCTACGAGCAGTACTTC	CASSRRGAGRYEQYF
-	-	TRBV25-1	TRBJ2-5	TGTGCCAGCAGAAGGTCGGGAGTCTCTCAGGAGACCCAGTACTTC	CASRRSGVSQETQYF
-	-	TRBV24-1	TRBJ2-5	TGTGCCACCAGTGATCATGGCAGGGAAGAGACCCAGTACTTC	CATSDHGREETQYF
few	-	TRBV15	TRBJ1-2	TGTGCCACCAGCAGAGAAAGGGGCGGCTACACCTTC	CATSRERGGYTF
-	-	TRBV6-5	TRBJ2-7	TGTGCCATTTCCAACCCTAGCTCGACGGTACTCTTC	CAISNPSSTVLF
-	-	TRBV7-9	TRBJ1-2	TGTGCCAGCAGCTTAGCGAGTAACTATGGCTACACCTTC	CASSLASNYGYTF
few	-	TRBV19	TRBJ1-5	TGTGCCAGTAGTATAGTAGGGGCGAGCAATCAGCCCCAGCATTTT	CASSIVGASNQPQHF
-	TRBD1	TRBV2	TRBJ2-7	TGTGCCAGCAGATCCGGGACAGGGGGATCTCGTCAGTACTTC	CASRSGTGGSRQYF
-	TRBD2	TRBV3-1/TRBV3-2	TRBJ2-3	TGTGCCAGCAGACTTACTAGCGGGGACACAGATACGCAGTATTTT	CASRLTSGDTDTQYF
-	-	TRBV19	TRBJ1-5	TGTGCCAGTAGTCCGACCCCCAGGGGCAATCAGCCCCAGCATTTT	CASSPTPRGNQPQHF
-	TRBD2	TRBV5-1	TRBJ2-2	TGCGCCAGCAGCTTCGGACTAGCGGGGAGCACCGGGGAGCTGTTTTTT	CASSFGLAGSTGELFF
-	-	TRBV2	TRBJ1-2	TGTGCCAGCAGTGAAAGGGTGGTTACGGGAGGCTACACCTTC	CASSERVVTGGYTF
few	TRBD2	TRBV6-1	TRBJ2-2	TGTGCCAGCAGTGAAGTTCAACTAGCGGGAGCCGGGGAGCTGTTTTTT	CASSEVQLAGAGELFF
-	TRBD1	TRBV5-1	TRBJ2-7	TGCGCCAGCAGCACGTACGGGACAGAGTTCTACGAGCAGTACTTC	CASSTYGTEFYEQYF
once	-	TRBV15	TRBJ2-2	TGTGCCACGACTACCGGGACAACGAACACCGGGGAGCTGTTTTTT	CATTTGTTNTGELFF
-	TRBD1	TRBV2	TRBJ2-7	TGTGCCAGCAGCGGGCCGGGACAGGGGTGGTACGAGCAGTACTTC	CASSGPGQGWYEQYF
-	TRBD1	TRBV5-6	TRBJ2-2	TGTGCCAGCAGCTGGGAACAGGGGGCTTCGAACACCGGGGAGCTGTTTTTT	CASSWEQGASNTGELFF
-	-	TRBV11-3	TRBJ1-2	TGTGCCAGCAATCCAGCACGGGTCACTAACTATGGCTACACCTTC	CASNPARVTNYGYTF
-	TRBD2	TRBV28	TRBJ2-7	TGTGCCAGCAGTTTTCGCGCACGGGCTAGCGGGAGTTACGAGCAGTACTTC	CASSFRARASGSYEQYF
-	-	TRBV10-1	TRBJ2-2	TGCGCCAGCAGTGCCGGGAACACCGGGGAGCTGTTTTTT	CASSAGNTGELFF
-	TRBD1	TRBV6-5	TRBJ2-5	TGTGCCAGCAGTTACAAAGGGACAGGGAAGATGGAGACCCAGTACTTC	CASSYKGTGKMETQYF
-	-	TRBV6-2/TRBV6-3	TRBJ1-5	TGTGCCAGCAGTTACCCCAGACAGAATAGCAATCAGCCCCAGCATTTT	CASSYPRQNSNQPQHF
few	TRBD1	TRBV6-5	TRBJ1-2	TGTGCCAGCATTCGGACAGGGAACTATGGCTACACCTTC	CASIRTGNYGYTF
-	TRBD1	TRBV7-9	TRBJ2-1	TGTGCCAGCAGCTCGGGACAGGGGGCCAATGAGCAGTTCTTC	CASSSGQGANEQFF